The 14 T cell receptor beta chains listed next were all sequenced from one sample in a study of T cells in localized non-small cell lung cancer. Assay used: immunoSEQ multiplex PCR; TCRdb lists only in-frame clones, some missing. Here the sample spans over a thousand clones, approximately 25% being singletons. The source material was normal lung tissue next to the tumor, sampled before any cancer treatment. The receptors were sampled from a male donor aged 60 or over with stage III squamous cell lung carcinoma.

This clone was found a few times. J is TRBJ2-5 and V is TRBV9; 7 bases agree with TRBD2. The germline V gene encodes CDR1 SGDLS and CDR2 YYNGEE. The CDR3 consists of 15 residues. J was trimmed by 1 base and V by 7 bases; bases with no gene match: 10. The CDR3 sequence is CASLFQAGLQETQYF. CDR3 bases: TGTGCCAGCTTGTTTCAAGCGGGGCTCCAAGAGACCCAGTACTTC.

V usage is TRBV19 and J usage is TRBJ1-1; D call uncertain. CDR3 length: 13 amino acids. In germline, CDR1 is LNHDA, CDR2 SQIVND (reference sequence). Trimming removed 5 bases at V and 5 bases at J, with 12 bases between. The CDR3 coding sequence is TGTGCCAGTAGTCTCCAACTCGAAACTGAAGCTTTCTTT. Protein product: CASSLQLETEAFF. The full variable domain, in which reference TRBV19 and TRBJ1-1 provide the parts outside the CDR3, is DGGITQSPKYLFRKEGQNVTLSCEQNLNHDAMYWYRQDPGQGLRLIYYSQIVNDFQKGDIAEGYSVSREKKESFPLTVTSAQKNPTAFYLCASSLQLETEAFFGQGTRLTVV.

This clone has a handful of counts. The J gene is TRBJ1-6, the V gene TRBV9; TRBD1 agrees at 10 bases. The trim removed 3 bases at V and 9 bases at J, leaving 3 bases unmatched. The CDR3 runs to 14 residues. The germline V gene has CDR1 SGDLS and CDR2 YYNGEE. CDR3 sequence: CASSARDRGSPLHF. Written as DNA, the CDR3 is TGTGCCAGCAGCGCCCGGGACAGGGGTTCACCCCTCCACTTT. Together with reference TRBV9 and TRBJ1-6, the CDR3 gives the full variable domain: DSGVTQTPKHLITATGQRVTLRCSPRSGDLSVYWYQQSLDQGLQFLIQYYNGEERAKGNILERFSAQQFPDLHSELNLSSLELGDSALYFCASSARDRGSPLHFGNGTRLTVT.

The chain joins TRBV29-1 to TRBJ2-6; the D is unclear. V lost 4 bases to trimming and J lost 2 bases, with 3 bases between them. Germline V CDR1 and CDR2: SQVTM, ANQGSEA. The CDR3 contains 12 residues. The CDR3 spells CSVGAGANVLTF. The CDR3 bases are TGCAGCGTTGGGGCTGGGGCCAACGTCCTGACTTTC.

This clone occurred a few times. The chain uses TRBV6-8 and TRBJ2-1, with TRBD2 matching over 14 bases. This CDR3 comprises 15 residues. Germline assignment: CDR1 MNHGY and CDR2 SAAAGT. V shed 7 bases and J 4 bases; nucleotides not matched to a gene: 3. The CDR3 DNA reads TGTGCCAGCACCGGGACTAGCGGGGGTTACAATGAGCAGTTCTTC. It codes for CASTGTSGGYNEQFF.

This clone appeared a few times. The rearrangement uses TRBV5-1 and TRBJ2-1; 7 bases agree with TRBD2. Trimming cost V 0 bases and J 5 bases; bases outside gene matches: 5. This CDR3 region has 15 residues. Germline CDR1 and CDR2: SGHRS and YFSETQ. This CDR3 reads CASSLGGGSHNEQFF. The CDR3 DNA reads as TGCGCCAGCAGCTTGGGGGGCGGGAGTCACAATGAGCAGTTCTTC.

The chain recombines TRBV11-3 with TRBJ2-7; TRBD2 matches 13 bases. The CDR3 spans 15 residues. Germline V gives CDR1 SGHNT, CDR2 YENEEA. V lost 7 bases to trimming and J lost 6 bases; unmatched junction nucleotides: 9. The DNA for the CDR3 is TGTGCCAGCAAAATAGGACTAGCGGGAGTAGTCGAGCAGTACTTC. This gives the protein CASKIGLAGVVEQYF. Based on the CDR3 plus reference TRBV11-3 and TRBJ2-7, the full variable domain is EAGVVQSPRYKIIEKKQPVAFWCNPISGHNTLYWYLQNLGQGPELLIRYENEEAVDDSQLPKDRFSAERLKGVDSTLKIQPAELGDSAVYLCASKIGLAGVVEQYFGPGTRLTVT.

In this sample, this clone turned up a few times. The chain links TRBV15 to TRBJ1-1, with TRBD1 as a possible D gene (5 bases). Trimming shortened V by 2 bases and J by 6 bases, and 19 bases separated the two germline ends. CDR1 and CDR2 (germline): LNHNV, YYDKDF (reference sequence). There are 16 residues in the CDR3. The CDR3 loop reads CATSRSNAGRAAEAFF. CDR3 DNA sequence: TGTGCCACCAGCAGATCTAACGCAGGGAGGGCGGCTGAAGCTTTCTTT. The whole variable domain, remainder taken from reference TRBV15 and TRBJ1-1, is DAMVIQNPRYQVTQFGKPVTLSCSQTLNHNVMYWYQQKSSQAPKLLFHYYDKDFNNEADTPDNFQSRRPNTSFCFLDIRSPGLGDTAMYLCATSRSNAGRAAEAFFGQGTRLTVV.

CDR3 sequence (DNA): TGCGCCAGCCGGATGGGCAATGAGCAGTTCTTC. Protein product: CASRMGNEQFF. The chain uses TRBV10-1 and TRBJ2-1; D is ambiguous. The CDR3 is 11 residues long. V lost 8 bases to trimming and J lost 6 bases, with 8 bases between them. Germline V lookup: CDR1 WNHNN, CDR2 SYGVQD (reference sequence).

This clone showed up just a few times. This chain uses TRBV30 with TRBJ1-1; D might be TRBD1 (6 bases). V was trimmed by 2 bases and J by 5 bases, leaving 12 bases between them. The CDR3 has 13 residues. The V gene's germline CDR1 is GTSNPN and CDR2 SVGIG (reference sequence). The CDR3 is CAWSPTDRTEAFF. The CDR3 coding sequence is TGTGCCTGGAGTCCCACCGACAGGACTGAAGCTTTCTTT.

This clone was observed a few times. This chain uses TRBV19 with TRBJ2-2; 9 nucleotides line up with TRBD1. V shed 5 bases and J 2 bases; nucleotides not matched to a gene: 6. Germline V gene sequence: CDR1 LNHDA, CDR2 SQIVND (reference sequence). This CDR3 is 16 amino acids long. DNA for the CDR3: TGTGCCAGTAGTCAGGACAGGGGTTCCAACACCGGGGAGCTGTTTTTT. It translates to CASSQDRGSNTGELFF. The full variable domain, completed using reference TRBV19 and TRBJ2-2, is DGGITQSPKYLFRKEGQNVTLSCEQNLNHDAMYWYRQDPGQGLRLIYYSQIVNDFQKGDIAEGYSVSREKKESFPLTVTSAQKNPTAFYLCASSQDRGSNTGELFFGEGSRLTVL.

The chain is built from TRBV10-2 and TRBJ2-1, with 9 positions matching TRBD1. V lost 4 bases, J lost 7 bases, and 14 bases stayed unmatched. The length of the CDR3 is 17 residues. The germline gives CDR1 WSHSY, CDR2 SAAADI. The CDR3 sequence: CASSGSGTGSTWNEQFF. The CDR3 DNA reads as TGCGCCAGCAGTGGCTCCGGGACAGGGTCTACGTGGAATGAGCAGTTCTTC.

This clone has more than one count but fewer than ten. The rearrangement links TRBV11-3 to TRBJ2-7, with D possibly matching TRBD2 (6 bases). This CDR3 is 14 amino acids long. V gave up 7 bases and J gave up 7 bases, with 20 bases separating them. The germline gives CDR1 SGHNT, CDR2 YENEEA. CDR3 in amino acids: CASNPTVGAGEQYF. The CDR3 coding sequence is TGTGCCAGCAACCCAACAGTTGGGGCGGGGGAGCAGTACTTC.

V usage is TRBV11-3 and J usage is TRBJ2-5, with 7 bases fitting TRBD1. The germline gives CDR1 SGHNT, CDR2 YENEEA. The CDR3 covers 15 residues. Trimming removed 5 bases from V and 3 bases from J; junction bases left unmatched: 9. As DNA, the CDR3 is TGTGCCAGCAGCGCCGGGCGAGGGACAGAAGAGACCCAGTACTTC. This gives the protein CASSAGRGTEETQYF.